Presented here are 26 T cell receptor beta chains from one specimen sequenced in a study of a mutant IDH1 vaccine in newly diagnosed glioma. Using immunoSEQ multiplex PCR, the repertoire was profiled, and TCRdb retains in-frame clones only, with some absent. Of about 56,000 clones in the sample, around 87% are singletons; the top ten hold under 1.5%. As for time point: week 23, last vaccination. All doses held 300 ug of mutant IDH1 20-mer peptide, with topical imiquimod. These receptors are not linked to any known antigen. Sample: PBMCs, taken from a glioma patient whose treatment included an IDH1 peptide vaccine. The receptors come from a man in his forties with glioma.

This clone was picked up a small number of times. The V call is TRBV6-6, the J call TRBJ1-1; TRBD1 aligns across 7 bases. The V segment lost 2 bases and the J segment 1 base; nucleotides outside the gene matches: 7. CDR1 is MNHNY and CDR2 is SVGAGI in the germline V gene (reference sequence). The CDR3 sequence is 16 residues long. CDR3 loop: CASSYLRTGENTEAFF. CDR3 in DNA: TGTGCCAGCAGTTACCTACGGACAGGAGAGAACACTGAAGCTTTCTTT.

The table lists this clone with a count of one. V and J are TRBV5-1 and TRBJ2-5, with a weak D call TRBD1 (6 bases). V was trimmed by 4 bases and J by 2 bases, leaving 12 bases between them. Germline CDR1 reads SGHRS; CDR2 reads YFSETQ. The CDR3 extends over 14 amino acids. For the CDR3, the DNA is TGCGCCAGCAGCCCTGGACAGCAACAAGAGACCCAGTACTTC. Its protein product is CASSPGQQQETQYF.

The CDR3 loop is CASSVGGNSGNTIYF. The CDR3 DNA reads as TGTGCCAGCAGTGTCGGGGGAAACTCTGGAAACACCATATATTTT. The chain combines TRBV2 with TRBJ1-3, with D tentatively TRBD1 (5 bases). Germline V lookup: CDR1 SNHLY, CDR2 FYNNEI. The V end lost 4 bases, the J end lost 0 bases, and 10 bases lay between the germline ends. The CDR3 consists of 15 residues.

The chain employs TRBV27 and TRBJ2-1; 7 bases align to TRBD2. Germline CDR1 MNHEY, CDR2 SMNVEV (reference sequence). CDR3 length: 15 residues. After removal of 5 bases from V and 4 bases from J, the junction contained 8 bases not matched to a gene. In nucleotides, the CDR3 is TGTGCCAGCAGTCCGACTAGCCTAGTGTACAATGAGCAGTTCTTC. Translation: CASSPTSLVYNEQFF.

The table lists this clone with a few counts. The chain employs TRBV14 and TRBJ1-2, with D perhaps matching TRBD1 (5 bases). CDR3 length equals 14 residues. In germline, CDR1 is SGHDN, CDR2 FVKESK. V was clipped by 3 bases and J by 8 bases, with 16 bases between them. The CDR3: CASSQTGTLLGYTF. Written as DNA, the CDR3 is TGTGCCAGCAGCCAGACGGGGACTCTCCTAGGCTACACCTTC.

V gene TRBV5-6 combines with J gene TRBJ2-7, with TRBD1 matching 9 bases. Germline V gene lookup returns CDR1 SGHDT and CDR2 YYEEEE. J lost 5 bases, V lost 3 bases, and 3 bases had no gene match. The CDR3 is 13 amino acids. CDR3 in amino acids: CASSSRDRDEQYF. For the CDR3, the DNA is TGTGCCAGCAGCTCCCGGGACAGGGACGAGCAGTACTTC.

V is TRBV7-2 and J is TRBJ1-4; the D is unclear. The CDR3 consists of 14 residues. Trimming pared 5 bases from V and 5 bases from J, leaving 12 bases between. Germline lookup yields CDR1 SGHTA and CDR2 FQGNSA. In DNA form, the CDR3 reads TGTGCCAGCAGCCTTAGGACGGACAATGAAAAACTGTTTTTT. Translation gives CASSLRTDNEKLFF. The entire variable domain, with the rest obtained from reference TRBV7-2 and TRBJ1-4, is as follows: GAGVSQSPSNKVTEKGKDVELRCDPISGHTALYWYRQSLGQGLEFLIYFQGNSAPDKSGLPSDRFSAERTGGSVSTLTIQRTQQEDSAVYLCASSLRTDNEKLFFGSGTQLSVL.

This clone was counted a single time. V and J are TRBV4-2 and TRBJ1-3; 7 bases are shared with TRBD1. Germline lookup yields CDR1 LGHNA and CDR2 YNFKEQ. V was clipped by 1 base and J by 4 bases; unmatched bases: 4. The CDR3 spans 15 residues. CDR3 sequence reads: CASSQVGTAGNTIYF. CDR3 DNA sequence: TGTGCCAGCAGCCAAGTGGGGACAGCCGGAAACACCATATATTTT.

The V and J genes are TRBV27 and TRBJ1-2; 8 positions agree with TRBD1. Germline lookup yields CDR1 MNHEY and CDR2 SMNVEV (reference sequence). There are 12 residues in the CDR3. The J segment lost 5 bases and the V segment lost 8 bases, leaving 4 bases of the junction unmatched. The CDR3 protein is CASQGAFYGYTF. The CDR3 bases are TGTGCCAGCCAGGGGGCGTTTTATGGCTACACCTTC.

V gene TRBV9 combines with J gene TRBJ1-2; D gene ambiguous. The CDR3 runs to 11 residues. V was cut by 1 base and J by 8 bases, with 6 bases left in between. Germline V gives CDR1 SGDLS, CDR2 YYNGEE. The CDR3 DNA reads TGTGCCAGCAGCGTAATGTGGGGCTACACCTTC. It translates to CASSVMWGYTF.

This rearrangement joins TRBV7-6 to TRBJ2-3; D gene unclear. CDR3 length: 14 amino acids. Trimming removed 2 bases at V and 4 bases at J, with 10 bases between. Germline CDR1 is SGHVS and CDR2 is FNYEAQ. The CDR3 protein is CASSLRRSPDTQYF. The DNA of the CDR3 is TGTGCCAGCAGCTTAAGGCGGAGCCCAGATACGCAGTATTTT.

The count of this clone is one. The V gene is TRBV20-1, the J gene TRBJ2-3; D remains ambiguous. Germline V lookup: CDR1 DFQATT, CDR2 SNEGSKA (reference sequence). This CDR3 spans 11 amino acids. The germline V and J ends were trimmed by 6 bases and 2 bases, with 6 bases remaining between them. The CDR3 DNA reads TGCAGTGCCCCCTTCACAGATACGCAGTATTTT. It codes for CSAPFTDTQYF.

For the CDR3, the DNA is TGTGCCAGCAGCACAAGACAGGGGGCATCTGAAGCTTTCTTT. Translating gives CASSTRQGASEAFF. This sequence joins TRBV5-5 and TRBJ1-1, with TRBD1 matching over 10 bases. Trimming removed 4 bases from V and 6 bases from J; junction bases left unmatched: 6. CDR1 and CDR2 (germline): SGHKS, YYEKEE (reference sequence). The CDR3 covers 14 residues.

The rearrangement joins TRBV9 to TRBJ2-7; D is possibly TRBD1 (5 bases). The CDR3 covers 11 residues. Germline CDR1 is SGDLS and CDR2 is YYNGEE. The ends were cut back, 3 bases at V and 6 bases at J, with 7 bases in the middle. The CDR3 here is CASSDRGEQYF. CDR3 nucleotide sequence: TGTGCCAGCAGCGATAGGGGCGAGCAGTACTTC.

V gene TRBV7-8 combines with J gene TRBJ1-3; D gene uncertain. V lost 5 bases and J 0 bases, leaving 14 bases between the germline ends. Germline V gene data show CDR1 as SGHVS and CDR2 as FQNEAQ. This CDR3 has 16 residues. The CDR3 DNA is TGTGCCAGCAGCGCCCAAAGATCAGACTCTGGAAACACCATATATTTT. Protein product: CASSAQRSDSGNTIYF.

This chain connects TRBV5-4 to TRBJ1-2, with a weak D call TRBD1 (5 bases). This CDR3 is 14 amino acids long. V shed 3 bases and J shed 6 bases, with 15 bases lying between them. Per germline, CDR1 SGHNT and CDR2 YYREEE (reference sequence). CDR3 sequence: CASSYGGERHGYTF. The CDR3 DNA reads as TGTGCCAGCAGCTACGGGGGGGAGCGGCATGGCTACACCTTC. Full variable domain (remainder filled in from reference TRBV5-4 and TRBJ1-2): ETGVTQSPTHLIKTRGQQVTLRCSSQSGHNTVSWYQQALGQGPQFIFQYYREEENGRGNFPPRFSGLQFPNYSSELNVNALELDDSALYLCASSYGGERHGYTFGSGTRLTVV.

V is TRBV5-1 and J is TRBJ2-3; 11 nucleotides line up with TRBD2. After removal of 0 bases from V and 0 bases from J, the junction contained 3 bases not matched to a gene. The CDR3 is 17 amino acids. Germline V gene data show CDR1 as SGHRS and CDR2 as YFSETQ. The CDR3 is CASSLGWTSGSTDTQYF. The CDR3 DNA reads TGCGCCAGCAGCTTGGGGTGGACTAGCGGGAGCACAGATACGCAGTATTTT.

The chain recombines TRBV13 with TRBJ2-3; 7 bases fit TRBD1. The J segment lost 4 bases and the V segment lost 5 bases, leaving 6 bases of the junction unmatched. The CDR3 length is 14 residues. The germline gives CDR1 PRHDT, CDR2 FYEKMQ (reference sequence). The CDR3 region has the DNA TGTGCCAGCAGCACTAGGGGGCTCGCAGATACGCAGTATTTT. Translated, it gives CASSTRGLADTQYF.

The chain carries TRBV6-6 and TRBJ1-4, with D perhaps TRBD1 (5 bases). In germline, CDR1 is MNHNY, CDR2 SVGAGI (reference sequence). The length of the CDR3 is 14 residues. Trimming pared 0 bases from V and 7 bases from J, leaving 9 bases between. CDR3 sequence: CASSYSQGGEKLFF. The CDR3 DNA sequence: TGTGCCAGCAGTTACTCCCAGGGTGGTGAAAAACTGTTTTTT.

This clone was observed a few times. The chain uses TRBV4-1 and TRBJ2-1; 9 bases agree with TRBD2. Germline V gene lookup returns CDR1 MGHRA and CDR2 YSYEKL. The CDR3 is 17 residues long. J gave up 5 bases and V 0 bases, and 8 bases lay outside the gene matches. This CDR3 reads CASSQETETSGHNEQFF. The CDR3 region has the DNA TGCGCCAGCAGCCAAGAAACTGAGACTAGCGGCCACAATGAGCAGTTCTTC.

V usage is TRBV7-9 and J usage is TRBJ1-2; no reliable D call. This CDR3 is 13 amino acids long. V gave up 1 base and J gave up 6 bases, with 9 bases separating them. Germline lookup yields CDR1 SEHNR and CDR2 FQNEAQ (reference sequence). The CDR3 DNA reads TGTGCCAGCAGCTTAGTCGGCTCGGATGGCTACACCTTC. This encodes CASSLVGSDGYTF.

The J gene is TRBJ2-4, the V gene TRBV7-2; D gene uncertain. With 1 base removed from V and 0 bases from J, the gap between germline ends came to 16 bases. There are 18 residues in the CDR3. Germline V gene lookup returns CDR1 SGHTA and CDR2 FQGNSA. The CDR3 loop reads CASSLVVGPTLAKNIQYF. The DNA for the CDR3 is TGTGCCAGCAGCTTAGTTGTAGGGCCTACTTTAGCCAAAAACATTCAGTACTTC.

The chain carries TRBV10-3 and TRBJ2-5; 7 nucleotides align to TRBD2. The J segment lost 2 bases and the V segment lost 4 bases, leaving 7 bases of the junction unmatched. The length of the CDR3 is 15 residues. In germline, CDR1 is ENHRY, CDR2 SYGVKD. The CDR3 is CAISAQGAGQETQYF. The CDR3 DNA reads TGTGCCATCAGTGCCCAAGGAGCGGGACAAGAGACCCAGTACTTC.

The rearrangement links TRBV5-1 to TRBJ1-3; perhaps TRBD1 as D (5 bases). Trimming took 3 bases from V and 1 from J, leaving 8 bases between them. The CDR3 has 14 residues. Germline V gene lookup returns CDR1 SGHRS and CDR2 YFSETQ. The CDR3, as DNA: TGCGCCAGCAGCTGGGGGACGTCTGGAAACACCATATATTTT. Amino acid sequence: CASSWGTSGNTIYF.

The V and J genes are TRBV7-2 and TRBJ2-7, with 8 positions matching TRBD1. This CDR3 spans 15 amino acids. Germline CDR1 SGHTA, CDR2 FQGNSA. The ends lost 5 bases at V and 3 bases at J; junction bases unmatched: 9. The CDR3 reads CASSHDRGKGYEQYF. As DNA, the CDR3 is TGTGCCAGCAGCCATGACAGGGGAAAGGGCTACGAGCAGTACTTC.

The rearrangement joins TRBV6-5 to TRBJ1-1, with a possible D match to TRBD1 (5 bases). This CDR3 is built from 14 residues. V was cut by 8 bases and J by 3 bases, with 16 bases left in between. The germline V gene encodes CDR1 MNHEY and CDR2 SVGAGI. CDR3: CASSRGGFDTEAFF. The CDR3 bases are TGTGCCAGCTCAAGGGGCGGTTTTGACACTGAAGCTTTCTTT.